The T cell receptor beta chain described here comes from a study of patients and donors after allogeneic stem cell transplantation. TCRdb re-analysed the RT-PCR reads in MiXCR, keeping a single row per CDR3 protein. The sample yields under 200,000 distinct CDR3 sequences, around 28% seen once. Between the trimmed V and J ends, which lost 9 bases and 0 bases, there was a span of 9 bases. This CDR3 is 13 amino acids long. Germline V gene data show CDR1 as SGHRS and CDR2 as YFSETQ. This chain joins TRBV5-1 and TRBJ2-2; D not resolved. Material: blood, either unsorted or a sorted T cell fraction (not recorded which). The sequence derives from a human donor who was either an allogeneic HSCT recipient or a stem cell or donor lymphocyte infusion donor (not recorded which). It is not recorded whose cells these are; they may come from a transplant donor. The CDR3 nucleotides read TGCGCCACCTACGGGCCGAACACCGGGGAGCTGTTTTTT. Translation gives CATYGPNTGELFF. The full variable domain, rest sourced from reference TRBV5-1 and TRBJ2-2, is KAGVTQTPRYLIKTRGQQVTLSCSPISGHRSVSWYQQTPGQGLQFLFEYFSETQRNKGNFPGRFSGRQFSNSRSEMNVSTLELGDSALYLCATYGPNTGELFFGEGSRLTVL.